A selection of T cell receptor beta chains follows, all from one sample in a study of shared clonotypes between healthy human individuals. Libraries were prepared by immunoSEQ multiplex PCR; TCRdb keeps only in-frame clonotypes and omits some of them. The repertoire includes 2,100,000 or so clones, approximately 95% of them detected once, and approximately 0.13% sits in the top ten. The material sequenced was naive CD4+ T cells sorted from blood. The receptor source for this set is a man younger than 30 in good health. CDR3s include the opening cysteine and the closing phenylalanine or tryptophan. Each record gives: CDR3 DNA, CDR3 protein, V gene, clone size, D gene, J gene. D genes are given only for firm matches. Clone size, where shown, is once, few, many, or a class for clones that have expanded.

CDR3 DNA: TGTGCCAGCAAGGCAGGCACAGATACGCAGTATTTT
CDR3 protein: CASKAGTDTQYF
V gene: TRBV6-1
clone size: -
D gene: -
J gene: TRBJ2-3

CDR3 DNA: TGTGCCAGCAGCCAGAACAGAATAAGTTCCTACGAGCAGTACTTC
CDR3 protein: CASSQNRISSYEQYF
V gene: TRBV7-2
clone size: -
D gene: -
J gene: TRBJ2-7

CDR3 DNA: TGTGCCAGCAGCGGCGGACACCTTAGCAATCAGCCCCAGCATTTT
CDR3 protein: CASSGGHLSNQPQHF
V gene: TRBV9
clone size: -
D gene: -
J gene: TRBJ1-5

CDR3 DNA: TGTGCCAGCAGTGACGTTTCGTTGGGACAGAGCACAGATACGCAGTATTTT
CDR3 protein: CASSDVSLGQSTDTQYF
V gene: TRBV2
clone size: once
D gene: TRBD1
J gene: TRBJ2-3

CDR3 DNA: TGTGCCAGCAGCCCTAACGCAGGGGGATTGAACACTGAAGCTTTCTTT
CDR3 protein: CASSPNAGGLNTEAFF
V gene: TRBV7-9
clone size: -
D gene: TRBD1
J gene: TRBJ1-1

CDR3 DNA: TGTGCCTGGAGTGTTGGATTCACGGGAAACACCATATATTTT
CDR3 protein: CAWSVGFTGNTIYF
V gene: TRBV30
clone size: -
D gene: -
J gene: TRBJ1-3

CDR3 DNA: TGTGCCAGCAGCTCTATTCTTGGGGGGCTCCACTCCTACGAGCAGTACTTC
CDR3 protein: CASSSILGGLHSYEQYF
V gene: TRBV11-2
clone size: -
D gene: -
J gene: TRBJ2-7

CDR3 DNA: TGTGCCAGCAGCTTAGATTCGGCAGGACGCTATAATTCACCCCTCCACTTT
CDR3 protein: CASSLDSAGRYNSPLHF
V gene: TRBV11-2
clone size: -
D gene: -
J gene: TRBJ1-6

CDR3 DNA: TGTGCCAGCAGCCCGGGGGGCAGCACAGATACGCAGTATTTT
CDR3 protein: CASSPGGSTDTQYF
V gene: TRBV6-1
clone size: -
D gene: -
J gene: TRBJ2-3

CDR3 DNA: TGCGCCAGCAGCAGACTTCCGGGACTAGCGGGAGGACCCCGCACCACAGATACGCAGTATTTT
CDR3 protein: CASSRLPGLAGGPRTTDTQYF
V gene: TRBV5-1
clone size: -
D gene: TRBD2
J gene: TRBJ2-3

CDR3 DNA: TGTGCCAGCAGTACGACCCGACAAGACTCTGGAAACACCATATATTTT
CDR3 protein: CASSTTRQDSGNTIYF
V gene: TRBV21-1
clone size: -
D gene: -
J gene: TRBJ1-3

CDR3 DNA: TGTGCCAGCAGTTACGCTCCCTCTGGGGCCAACGTCCTGACTTTC
CDR3 protein: CASSYAPSGANVLTF
V gene: TRBV6-5
clone size: -
D gene: -
J gene: TRBJ2-6

CDR3 DNA: TGTGCCAGCAGCGCCCGGGACAGGGCGCCAGAGACCCAGTACTTC
CDR3 protein: CASSARDRAPETQYF
V gene: TRBV9
clone size: -
D gene: TRBD1
J gene: TRBJ2-5

CDR3 DNA: TGTGCCAGCAGCTTAAGTAGCGGGAGGGTGAATGAGCAGTTCTTC
CDR3 protein: CASSLSSGRVNEQFF
V gene: TRBV7-2
clone size: -
D gene: TRBD2
J gene: TRBJ2-1

CDR3 DNA: TGTGCCAGCTCACCACTTGCTGCGGGGAAGGGAGGAACTTCACCCCTCCACTTT
CDR3 protein: CASSPLAAGKGGTSPLHF
V gene: TRBV18
clone size: -
D gene: -
J gene: TRBJ1-6

CDR3 DNA: TGTGCCAGCACCTCTCTGCGGCCGGGGTTGAATGAGCAGTTCTTC
CDR3 protein: CASTSLRPGLNEQFF
V gene: TRBV5-4
clone size: once
D gene: -
J gene: TRBJ2-1

CDR3 DNA: TGTGCCACCCGCCGACAGGGTTCTGGGGCCAACGTCCTGACTTTC
CDR3 protein: CATRRQGSGANVLTF
V gene: TRBV15
clone size: -
D gene: TRBD1
J gene: TRBJ2-6

CDR3 DNA: TGTGCCAGCAGATCTAGCGGGGTTCGGGAGACCCAGTACTTC
CDR3 protein: CASRSSGVRETQYF
V gene: TRBV6-1
clone size: -
D gene: TRBD2
J gene: TRBJ2-5

CDR3 DNA: TGTGCCAGCAGCGTAGACTCGAGAGTCCACAATGAGCAGTTCTTC
CDR3 protein: CASSVDSRVHNEQFF
V gene: TRBV9
clone size: -
D gene: -
J gene: TRBJ2-1

CDR3 DNA: TGTGCCAGCAGCTTACTAGCGGGAGGGGAAGAGACCCAGTACTTC
CDR3 protein: CASSLLAGGEETQYF
V gene: TRBV7-6
clone size: -
D gene: TRBD2
J gene: TRBJ2-5

CDR3 DNA: TGCGCCAGCAGCCAAGAGCTAGCGGGAGGGCCGAATACGCAGTATTTT
CDR3 protein: CASSQELAGGPNTQYF
V gene: TRBV4-3
clone size: -
D gene: TRBD2
J gene: TRBJ2-3

CDR3 DNA: TGTGCCAGCAGCCCCCACCTGGAGAACACTGAAGCTTTCTTT
CDR3 protein: CASSPHLENTEAFF
V gene: TRBV7-9
clone size: -
D gene: -
J gene: TRBJ1-1

CDR3 DNA: TGTGCCAGCAGTTTATCCGGACAGGGAAACTCTGGCTACACCTTC
CDR3 protein: CASSLSGQGNSGYTF
V gene: TRBV27
clone size: -
D gene: TRBD1
J gene: TRBJ1-2

CDR3 DNA: TGTGCCAGCAGCCCGGACCGGTCTTGGGATGAGCAGTTCTTC
CDR3 protein: CASSPDRSWDEQFF
V gene: TRBV5-4
clone size: -
D gene: -
J gene: TRBJ2-1

CDR3 DNA: TGTCCTGGGAGTTATTCAAGCGAACAAAGTCGGGCCAACGTCCTGACTTTC
CDR3 protein: CPGSYSSEQSRANVLTF
V gene: TRBV22-1
clone size: -
D gene: -
J gene: TRBJ2-6

CDR3 DNA: TGTGCCATCAGTGAGTCCTACCGGGACGGGAATGAAAAACTGTTTTTT
CDR3 protein: CAISESYRDGNEKLFF
V gene: TRBV10-3
clone size: -
D gene: -
J gene: TRBJ1-4

CDR3 DNA: TGCGCCAGCAGCCTCAGGGGTGTCTTCGACGAGCAGTACTTC
CDR3 protein: CASSLRGVFDEQYF
V gene: TRBV5-1
clone size: -
D gene: -
J gene: TRBJ2-7

CDR3 DNA: TGTGCCAGCAGTATACAGGTAGCCTATGGCTACACCTTC
CDR3 protein: CASSIQVAYGYTF
V gene: TRBV28
clone size: -
D gene: -
J gene: TRBJ1-2

CDR3 DNA: TGCGCCAGCAGCTTGGCCCTCAATCCAGAAGAGACCCAGTACTTC
CDR3 protein: CASSLALNPEETQYF
V gene: TRBV5-1
clone size: -
D gene: -
J gene: TRBJ2-5

CDR3 DNA: TGTGCCTGGAGTGTCACTAGCGGGAAGAACACCGGGGAGCTGTTTTTT
CDR3 protein: CAWSVTSGKNTGELFF
V gene: TRBV30
clone size: -
D gene: TRBD2
J gene: TRBJ2-2

CDR3 DNA: TGTGCCAGCAGTGAAGACCCAGGGGTTGTGACCGGGGAGCTGTTTTTT
CDR3 protein: CASSEDPGVVTGELFF
V gene: TRBV6-1
clone size: once
D gene: -
J gene: TRBJ2-2

CDR3 DNA: TGTGCCAGCTCACCGAGCGACACTGAAGCTTTCTTT
CDR3 protein: CASSPSDTEAFF
V gene: TRBV18
clone size: -
D gene: -
J gene: TRBJ1-1

CDR3 DNA: TGTGCCAGCAGCTTCGTCTCGCAGGCAATAAGTGATGGCTACACCTTC
CDR3 protein: CASSFVSQAISDGYTF
V gene: TRBV7-8
clone size: -
D gene: -
J gene: TRBJ1-2

CDR3 DNA: TGCGCCAGCAGCTTGGTGGCAGACCAAGAGACCCAGTACTTC
CDR3 protein: CASSLVADQETQYF
V gene: TRBV5-1
clone size: -
D gene: -
J gene: TRBJ2-5

CDR3 DNA: TGTGCCAGCAGCGGAAAGGGGGGTGGCTACACCTTC
CDR3 protein: CASSGKGGGYTF
V gene: TRBV7-6
clone size: -
D gene: -
J gene: TRBJ1-2

CDR3 DNA: TGTGCCAGCAGCGTACGGGGCGGCACTGAAGCTTTCTTT
CDR3 protein: CASSVRGGTEAFF
V gene: TRBV9
clone size: -
D gene: -
J gene: TRBJ1-1

CDR3 DNA: TGTGCCAGCAGCGAGGACAGGGGGCTTGGTAATGAGCAGTTCTTC
CDR3 protein: CASSEDRGLGNEQFF
V gene: TRBV5-4
clone size: -
D gene: TRBD1
J gene: TRBJ2-1

CDR3 DNA: TGCGCCAGCAGCTTGGCGACAGGGCTCGAAGCTTTCTTT
CDR3 protein: CASSLATGLEAFF
V gene: TRBV5-1
clone size: -
D gene: TRBD1
J gene: TRBJ1-1

CDR3 DNA: TGTGCCTGGAGTGAGGGACAGGGGGCCGGCGAGCAGTACTTC
CDR3 protein: CAWSEGQGAGEQYF
V gene: TRBV30
clone size: -
D gene: TRBD1
J gene: TRBJ2-7

CDR3 DNA: TGTGCCAGCAGTTCCGGTAACCTACAGGGGCTCTATGAGCAGTACTTC
CDR3 protein: CASSSGNLQGLYEQYF
V gene: TRBV6-5
clone size: -
D gene: TRBD1
J gene: TRBJ2-7

CDR3 DNA: TGTGCCAGCAGCCTGAGGACAGGGGCTCAAGAGACCCAGTACTTC
CDR3 protein: CASSLRTGAQETQYF
V gene: TRBV5-4
clone size: -
D gene: TRBD1
J gene: TRBJ2-5

CDR3 DNA: TGTGCCAGCAGTGAATTGAATGAGCAGTTCTTC
CDR3 protein: CASSELNEQFF
V gene: TRBV6-1
clone size: -
D gene: -
J gene: TRBJ2-1

CDR3 DNA: TGTGCCAGCAGCTTGGACAGGGCTGGCGAGCAGTACTTC
CDR3 protein: CASSLDRAGEQYF
V gene: TRBV5-4
clone size: -
D gene: -
J gene: TRBJ2-7

CDR3 DNA: TGTGCCAGCAGTCAGGACAGCTCGGGGCAGTACTTC
CDR3 protein: CASSQDSSGQYF
V gene: TRBV7-9
clone size: -
D gene: -
J gene: TRBJ2-7

CDR3 DNA: TGTGCCACCAGCAGACAAGGGACAGACCCCAAAGAGCAGTACTTC
CDR3 protein: CATSRQGTDPKEQYF
V gene: TRBV15
clone size: -
D gene: TRBD1
J gene: TRBJ2-7

CDR3 DNA: TGTGCCAGTCACAGGGGAGGATCCTACGAGCAGTACTTC
CDR3 protein: CASHRGGSYEQYF
V gene: TRBV6-6
clone size: -
D gene: -
J gene: TRBJ2-7

CDR3 DNA: TGCGCCAGCAGCCAAGACAAAAAACGGGCCGGGGAAAAACTGTTTTTT
CDR3 protein: CASSQDKKRAGEKLFF
V gene: TRBV4-1
clone size: -
D gene: -
J gene: TRBJ1-4

CDR3 DNA: TGTGCCAGCAGGCTAGACAGTTCCCATCAGCCCCAGCATTTT
CDR3 protein: CASRLDSSHQPQHF
V gene: TRBV28
clone size: -
D gene: -
J gene: TRBJ1-5

CDR3 DNA: TGTGCCAGTAGTATTAGGGGGACAGGATTCTACGAGCAGTACTTC
CDR3 protein: CASSIRGTGFYEQYF
V gene: TRBV19
clone size: -
D gene: TRBD1
J gene: TRBJ2-7

CDR3 DNA: TGCGCCAGCAGCTTGCCAGGGGCCGGGGCCAACGTCCTGACTTTC
CDR3 protein: CASSLPGAGANVLTF
V gene: TRBV5-1
clone size: -
D gene: -
J gene: TRBJ2-6

CDR3 DNA: TGCGCCAGCAAGGACGGAGACAGCTCCTACAATGAGCAGTTCTTC
CDR3 protein: CASKDGDSSYNEQFF
V gene: TRBV4-3
clone size: -
D gene: -
J gene: TRBJ2-1